This entry features one T cell receptor (beta chain) sequence. The antigen remains unidentified. This entry is derived from a study of cytomegalovirus exposure and HLA in healthy donors. On the study more broadly: Both the 120 validation repertoires and the roughly 620 first-cohort repertoires used the same platform, as reported by a later analysis. Whole-study findings and limits: According to a later analysis, TCR clusters from the first cohort tended to co-occur in the approximately 130 validation repertoires.

Germline V CDR1 and CDR2: MDHEN, SYDVKM. V shed 2 bases and J shed 6 bases, with 13 bases lying between them. The CDR3 is made up of 15 amino acids. Profiling relied on immunoSEQ multiplex PCR, and the TCRdb table lists in-frame clones only, not all of them. The sample has hundreds of thousands of clones, 70% to 90% seen once; the top ten hold about 0.86%. Sequencing used PBMCs. The rearrangement links TRBV28 to TRBJ1-4, with D tentatively TRBD1 (6 bases). This clonotype was sampled from a woman between 18 and 29 years old in good health and CMV-seronegative. CDR3 loop: CASSLTGYPYEKLFF. The CDR3 nucleotides read TGTGCCAGCAGTTTAACAGGGTACCCCTATGAAAAACTGTTTTTT.